This T cell receptor (beta chain) was recovered during a study of vaccination and CD4 T cells after COVID-19. Background on the study: Convalescent patients gave post-COVID blood a median approximately 94 days post-diagnosis, range 35 to 161. Notes on the study in general: Spike mono-reactivity was found in 304 of 307 vaccine-specific clones from convalescent patients.

The treatment denotes: roughly ten-day PBMC culture with coronavirus spike peptide pools or control peptides (ViraFEST assay). The CDR3 spans 14 residues. CDR1 is MNHNS, CDR2 SASEGT, per germline. The germline V and J ends were trimmed by 5 bases and 3 bases, with 13 bases remaining between them. In the case of this clonotype: The antigen is undetermined.

The Oncomine TCR Beta short-read assay was applied to DNA of cultured CD4+ T cells. MiXCR, run by TCRdb on the PCR reads, gives a single entry per CDR3 protein. Of 15,000 to 20,000 distinct CDR3 sequences detected, 31% appear once; the ten largest clones hold 15% to 19%. The chain links TRBV6-1 to TRBJ2-5; D ambiguous. The sequencing sample was made of cultured CD4+ T cells from blood. The sequence derives from a human donor with COVID-19. The CDR3 DNA is TGTGCCAGCAGTCCGTCCCGGGTAGAAGAGACCCAGTACTTC. Protein product: CASSPSRVEETQYF.